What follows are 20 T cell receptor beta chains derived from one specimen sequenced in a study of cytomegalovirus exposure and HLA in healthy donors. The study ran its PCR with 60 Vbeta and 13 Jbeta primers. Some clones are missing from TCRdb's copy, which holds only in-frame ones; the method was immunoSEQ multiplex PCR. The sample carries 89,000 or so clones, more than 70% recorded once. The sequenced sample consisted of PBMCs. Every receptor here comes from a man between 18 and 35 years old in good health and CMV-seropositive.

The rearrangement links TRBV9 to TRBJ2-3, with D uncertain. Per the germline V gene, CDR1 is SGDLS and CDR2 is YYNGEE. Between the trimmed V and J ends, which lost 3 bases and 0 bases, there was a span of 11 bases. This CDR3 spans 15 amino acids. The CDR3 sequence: CASSGGFGSTDTQYF. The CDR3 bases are TGTGCCAGCAGCGGCGGCTTCGGTAGCACAGATACGCAGTATTTT.

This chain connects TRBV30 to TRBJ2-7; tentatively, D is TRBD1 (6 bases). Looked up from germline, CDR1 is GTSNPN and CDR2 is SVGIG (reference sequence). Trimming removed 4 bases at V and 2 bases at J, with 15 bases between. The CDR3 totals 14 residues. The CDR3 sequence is CAWKTGQSTYEQYF. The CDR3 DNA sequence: TGTGCCTGGAAGACTGGACAGTCGACCTACGAGCAGTACTTC.

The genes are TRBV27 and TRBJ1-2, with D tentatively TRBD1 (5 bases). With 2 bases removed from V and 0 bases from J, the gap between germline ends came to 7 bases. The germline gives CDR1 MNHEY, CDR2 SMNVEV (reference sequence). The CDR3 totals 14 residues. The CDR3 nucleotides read TGTGCCAGCAGTTTAGGGGCAACTAACTATGGCTACACCTTC. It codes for CASSLGATNYGYTF.

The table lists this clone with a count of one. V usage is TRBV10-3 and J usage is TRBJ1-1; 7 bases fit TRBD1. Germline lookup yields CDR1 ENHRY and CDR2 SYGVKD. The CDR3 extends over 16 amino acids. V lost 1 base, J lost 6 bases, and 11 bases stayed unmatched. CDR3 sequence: CAISEWGKGAVAEAFF. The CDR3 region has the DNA TGTGCCATCAGTGAGTGGGGGAAGGGGGCAGTGGCTGAAGCTTTCTTT.

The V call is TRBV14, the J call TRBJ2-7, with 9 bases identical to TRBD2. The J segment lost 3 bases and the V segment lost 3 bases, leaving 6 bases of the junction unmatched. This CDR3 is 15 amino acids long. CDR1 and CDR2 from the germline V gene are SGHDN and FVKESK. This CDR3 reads CASSQASGAYYEQYF. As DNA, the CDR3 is TGTGCCAGCAGCCAGGCTAGCGGGGCCTACTACGAGCAGTACTTC.

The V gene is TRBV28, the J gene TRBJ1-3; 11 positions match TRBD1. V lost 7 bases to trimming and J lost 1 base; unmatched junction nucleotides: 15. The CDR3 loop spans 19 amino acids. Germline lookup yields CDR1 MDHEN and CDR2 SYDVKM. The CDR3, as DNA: TGTGCCAGCAACCCTTTTATAGCCCGGGACAGGGGGTCTGGAAACACCATATATTTT. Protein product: CASNPFIARDRGSGNTIYF.

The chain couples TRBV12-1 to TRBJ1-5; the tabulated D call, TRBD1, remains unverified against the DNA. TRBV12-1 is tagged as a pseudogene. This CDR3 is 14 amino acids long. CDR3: CASSVQGSNQPQHF. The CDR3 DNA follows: TGTGCCAGCAGCGTTCAGGGAAGCAATCAGCCCCAGCATTTT.

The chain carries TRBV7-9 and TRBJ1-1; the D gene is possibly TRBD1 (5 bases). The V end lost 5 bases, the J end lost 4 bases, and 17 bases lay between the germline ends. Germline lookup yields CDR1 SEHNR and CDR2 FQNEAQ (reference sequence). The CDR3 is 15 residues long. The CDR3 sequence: CASSQWIIGATEAFF. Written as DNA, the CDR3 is TGTGCCAGCAGCCAATGGATTATAGGGGCCACTGAAGCTTTCTTT.

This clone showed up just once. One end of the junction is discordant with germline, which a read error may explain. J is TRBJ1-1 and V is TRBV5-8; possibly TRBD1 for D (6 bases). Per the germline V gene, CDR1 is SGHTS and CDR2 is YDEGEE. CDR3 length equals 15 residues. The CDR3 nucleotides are TGTGCCAGCAGCGGATACAGGGCCGTAACCACTCAAGCTTTCTTT. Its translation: CASSGYRAVTTQAFF.

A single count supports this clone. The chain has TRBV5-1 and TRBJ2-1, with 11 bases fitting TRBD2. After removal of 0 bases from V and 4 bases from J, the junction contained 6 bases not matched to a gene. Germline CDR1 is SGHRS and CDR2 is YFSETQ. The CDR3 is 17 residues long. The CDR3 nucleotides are TGCGCCAGCAGCTTGGCCCCCACTAGCGGGGGTTACAATGAGCAGTTCTTC. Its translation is CASSLAPTSGGYNEQFF.

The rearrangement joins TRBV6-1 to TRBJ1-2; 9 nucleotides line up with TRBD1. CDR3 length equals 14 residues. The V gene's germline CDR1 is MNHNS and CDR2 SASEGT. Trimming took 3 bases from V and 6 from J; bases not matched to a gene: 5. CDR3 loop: CASSDRTGEDGYTF. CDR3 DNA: TGTGCCAGCAGTGATAGGACAGGGGAGGATGGCTACACCTTC.

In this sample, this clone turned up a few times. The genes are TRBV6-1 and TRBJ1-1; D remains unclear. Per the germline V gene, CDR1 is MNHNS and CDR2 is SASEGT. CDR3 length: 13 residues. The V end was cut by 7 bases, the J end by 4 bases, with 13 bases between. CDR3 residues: CASKRPEGTEAFF. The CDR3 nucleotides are TGTGCCAGCAAACGCCCGGAGGGCACTGAAGCTTTCTTT.

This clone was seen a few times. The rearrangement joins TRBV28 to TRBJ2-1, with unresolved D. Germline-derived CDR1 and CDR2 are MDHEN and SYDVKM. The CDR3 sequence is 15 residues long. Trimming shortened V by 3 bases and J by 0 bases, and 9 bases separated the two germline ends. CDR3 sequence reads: CASSFSPSSYNEQFF. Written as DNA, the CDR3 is TGTGCCAGCAGTTTTTCACCCAGCTCCTACAATGAGCAGTTCTTC. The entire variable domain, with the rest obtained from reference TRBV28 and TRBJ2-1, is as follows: DVKVTQSSRYLVKRTGEKVFLECVQDMDHENMFWYRQDPGLGLRLIYFSYDVKMKEKGDIPEGYSVSREKKERFSLILESASTNQTSMYLCASSFSPSSYNEQFFGPGTRLTVL.

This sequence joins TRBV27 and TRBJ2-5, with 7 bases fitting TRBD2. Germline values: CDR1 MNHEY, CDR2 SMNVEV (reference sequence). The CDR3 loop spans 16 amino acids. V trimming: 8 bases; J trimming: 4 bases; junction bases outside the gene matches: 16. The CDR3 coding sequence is TGTGCCAGCGGCACTTTATTAGTAGCGGGTGCAGAGACCCAGTACTTC. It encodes CASGTLLVAGAETQYF.

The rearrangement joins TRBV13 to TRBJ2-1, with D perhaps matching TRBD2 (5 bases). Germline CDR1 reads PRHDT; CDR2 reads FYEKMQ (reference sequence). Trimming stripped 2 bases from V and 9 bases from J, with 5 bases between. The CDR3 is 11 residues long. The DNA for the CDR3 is TGTGCCAGCAGCTTAAGCGGTGAGCAGTTCTTC. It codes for CASSLSGEQFF. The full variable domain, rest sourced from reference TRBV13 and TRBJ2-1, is AAGVIQSPRHLIKEKRETATLKCYPIPRHDTVYWYQQGPGQDPQFLISFYEKMQSDKGSIPDRFSAQQFSDYHSELNMSSLELGDSALYFCASSLSGEQFFGPGTRLTVL.

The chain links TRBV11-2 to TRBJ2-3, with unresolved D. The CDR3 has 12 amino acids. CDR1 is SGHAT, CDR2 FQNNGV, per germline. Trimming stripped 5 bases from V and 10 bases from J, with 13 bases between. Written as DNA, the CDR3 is TGTGCCAGCAGCACATCCCCACCCCCGCAGTATTTT. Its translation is CASSTSPPPQYF.

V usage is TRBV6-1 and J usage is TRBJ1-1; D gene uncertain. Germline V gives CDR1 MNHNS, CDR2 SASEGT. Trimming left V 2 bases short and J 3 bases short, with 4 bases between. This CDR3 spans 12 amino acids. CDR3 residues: CASSEQYTEAFF. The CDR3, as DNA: TGTGCCAGCAGTGAACAGTACACTGAAGCTTTCTTT.

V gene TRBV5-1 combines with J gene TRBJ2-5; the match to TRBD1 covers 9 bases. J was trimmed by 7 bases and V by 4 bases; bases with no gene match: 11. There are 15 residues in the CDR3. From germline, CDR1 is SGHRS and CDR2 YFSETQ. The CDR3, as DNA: TGCGCCAGCAGCCCGGGACAGGGCCCCGGGTGGACCCAGTACTTC. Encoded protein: CASSPGQGPGWTQYF.

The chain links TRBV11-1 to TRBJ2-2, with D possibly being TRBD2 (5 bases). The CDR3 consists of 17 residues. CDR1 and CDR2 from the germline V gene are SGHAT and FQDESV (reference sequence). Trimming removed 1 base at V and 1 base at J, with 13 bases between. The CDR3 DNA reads TGTGCCAGCAGCTTAGGCCCCCGGGCGGGGAACACCGGGGAGCTGTTTTTT. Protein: CASSLGPRAGNTGELFF. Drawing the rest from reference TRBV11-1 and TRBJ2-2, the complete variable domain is EAEVAQSPRYKITEKSQAVAFWCDPISGHATLYWYRQILGQGPELLVQFQDESVVDDSQLPKDRFSAERLKGVDSTLKIQPAELGDSAMYLCASSLGPRAGNTGELFFGEGSRLTVL.

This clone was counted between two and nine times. The CDR3 DNA reads as TGCGCCAGCAGTGAGGGAGTAAACTACGAGCAGTACTTC. Protein product: CASSEGVNYEQYF. The chain has TRBV10-1 and TRBJ2-7; D unclear. Germline V CDR1 and CDR2: WNHNN, SYGVQD (reference sequence). The V end lost 2 bases, the J end lost 3 bases, and 8 bases lay between the germline ends. The CDR3 sequence is 13 residues long.